Presented here are 22 T cell receptor beta chains from one specimen sequenced in a study of T cell responses to AZD1222 COVID-19 vaccine. Here immunoSEQ multiplex PCR was the method, and the copy in TCRdb shows in-frame clones only, minus some. The sample shows 140,000 to 150,000 clones, approximately 83% of them seen only once. The sequenced sample was peripheral blood, obtained on day 0 of AZD1222 vaccination. The origin of the receptors is an adult in good health.

The chain recombines TRBV10-3 with TRBJ2-1; 11 nucleotides line up with TRBD1. V dropped 3 bases and J dropped 8; count of bases not matched to a gene: 6. The CDR3 is 15 residues long. CDR1 and CDR2 (germline): ENHRY, SYGVKD. The CDR3 DNA reads TGTGCCATCAGTGATGAGGGACAGGGGGGATATGAGCAGTTCTTC. The encoded protein is CAISDEGQGGYEQFF.

V is TRBV3-1 (or the pseudogene TRBV3-2) and J is TRBJ1-1; D might be TRBD1 (5 bases). Germline assignment: CDR1 LGHDT and CDR2 YNNKEL (reference sequence). The germline V and J ends were trimmed by 1 base and 3 bases, with 9 bases remaining between them. The CDR3 is 14 residues long. This chain's CDR3 is CASSQVGDHTEAFF. CDR3 DNA sequence: TGTGCCAGCAGCCAAGTAGGGGATCACACTGAAGCTTTCTTT.

The chain has TRBV6-5 and TRBJ1-1; TRBD1 agrees at 8 bases. Germline V lookup: CDR1 MNHEY, CDR2 SVGAGI. The CDR3 spans 15 residues. V trimming: 5 bases; J trimming: 0 bases; junction bases outside the gene matches: 5. DNA of the CDR3: TGTGCCAGCAGTCAAAGACAGGGGATGAACACTGAAGCTTTCTTT. Translating it yields CASSQRQGMNTEAFF.

This sequence joins TRBV24-1 and TRBJ2-3; TRBD2 matches at 7 bases. J was trimmed by 5 bases and V by 5 bases; bases with no gene match: 6. The CDR3 extends over 14 amino acids. Per the germline V gene, CDR1 is KGHDR and CDR2 is SFDVKD. The CDR3 loop is CATSASGDGDTQYF. DNA of the CDR3: TGTGCCACCAGTGCCAGCGGGGATGGAGATACGCAGTATTTT.

This clone has only one observation. The chain has TRBV10-3 and TRBJ2-2; 7 nucleotides align to TRBD1. V gave up 10 bases and J gave up 2 bases; unmatched junction bases: 10. The CDR3 is made up of 15 amino acids. Per the germline V gene, CDR1 is ENHRY and CDR2 is SYGVKD. This chain's CDR3 is CATYDGTANTGELFF. CDR3 DNA sequence: TGTGCCACGTATGATGGGACAGCCAACACCGGGGAGCTGTTTTTT.

This clone is a singleton in its sample. The V and J genes are TRBV7-9 and TRBJ1-3; perhaps TRBD1 as D (6 bases). With 8 bases removed from V and 0 bases from J, the gap between germline ends came to 20 bases. This CDR3 has 17 amino acids. Germline CDR1 SEHNR, CDR2 FQNEAQ (reference sequence). The chain's CDR3 is CASGGGLLFHSGNTIYF. The CDR3 region has the DNA TGTGCCAGCGGGGGCGGACTGCTGTTCCACTCTGGAAACACCATATATTTT.

This rearrangement joins TRBV20-1 to TRBJ2-1; a weak D match, TRBD1 (5 bases). V lost 5 bases to trimming and J lost 9 bases, with 11 bases between them. CDR1 and CDR2 (germline): DFQATT, SNEGSKA (reference sequence). CDR3 length: 11 amino acids. The DNA for the CDR3 is TGCAGTGCTCACGGACAAACTGAGCAGTTCTTC. Translation gives CSAHGQTEQFF.

J is TRBJ1-2 and V is TRBV27; D remains ambiguous. The CDR3 is made up of 14 amino acids. Trimming left V 3 bases short and J 0 bases short, with 8 bases between. Looked up from germline, CDR1 is MNHEY and CDR2 is SMNVEV (reference sequence). DNA for the CDR3: TGTGCCAGCAGTTTTCGCGGGCCTAACTATGGCTACACCTTC. The encoded protein is CASSFRGPNYGYTF.

This rearrangement joins TRBV6-1 to TRBJ1-1, with D unresolved. V was clipped by 2 bases and J by 1 base, with 14 bases between them. This CDR3 contains 16 residues. The germline V gene encodes CDR1 MNHNS and CDR2 SASEGT. CDR3 DNA sequence: TGTGCCAGCAGTGAACAACCCCCCGACACGAACACTGAAGCTTTCTTT. As protein: CASSEQPPDTNTEAFF.

V gene TRBV30 combines with J gene TRBJ1-3, with D unclear. V was trimmed by 0 bases and J by 3 bases, leaving 6 bases between them. From germline, CDR1 is GTSNPN and CDR2 SVGIG (reference sequence). The CDR3 contains 13 residues. The CDR3 coding sequence is TGTGCCTGGAGTGTAAACGTTGGAAACACCATATATTTT. Its translation is CAWSVNVGNTIYF.

This clone was seen once. The chain has TRBV5-4 and TRBJ2-5, with D unresolved. The CDR3 has 13 amino acids. Germline V lookup: CDR1 SGHNT, CDR2 YYREEE (reference sequence). Trimming pared 2 bases from V and 1 base from J, leaving 6 bases between. Here the CDR3 DNA reads TGTGCCAGCAGCTTCTTTTCCCAAGAGACCCAGTACTTC. This codes for CASSFFSQETQYF.

The V call is TRBV4-2, the J call TRBJ1-4, with 7 bases fitting TRBD1. This CDR3 has 13 amino acids. Germline V gene data show CDR1 as LGHNA and CDR2 as YNFKEQ. After removal of 7 bases from V and 8 bases from J, the junction contained 7 bases not matched to a gene. CDR3 sequence: CASNGQVNEKLFF. DNA for the CDR3: TGTGCCAGCAACGGACAGGTCAACGAAAAACTGTTTTTT.

This chain uses TRBV28 with TRBJ1-5; 8 nucleotides align to TRBD1. V shed 6 bases, J shed 0 bases, and the junction held 4 bases outside the gene matches. This CDR3 spans 15 amino acids. Germline V gene sequence: CDR1 MDHEN, CDR2 SYDVKM. The CDR3 loop is CASSRTGYSNQPQHF. DNA for the CDR3: TGTGCCAGCAGCCGGACAGGGTATAGCAATCAGCCCCAGCATTTT.

This rearrangement joins TRBV7-9 to TRBJ1-4, with 10 bases that match TRBD1. CDR3 size: 16 residues. Germline lookup yields CDR1 SEHNR and CDR2 FQNEAQ (reference sequence). V lost 3 bases to trimming and J lost 11 bases; unmatched junction nucleotides: 12. The CDR3 DNA follows: TGTGCCAGCAGCTTCAGTTTGGGACAGGGGACAGCGAAACTGTTTTTT. Amino acid sequence: CASSFSLGQGTAKLFF.

The V call is TRBV12-3 or TRBV12-4, the J call TRBJ2-7; 7 nucleotides line up with TRBD2. The CDR3 runs 13 residues. The J segment lost 5 bases and the V segment lost 3 bases, leaving 4 bases of the junction unmatched. CDR3: CASSLVLAHEQYF. CDR3 DNA sequence: TGTGCCAGCAGTTTGGTACTAGCGCACGAGCAGTACTTC.

The chain couples TRBV7-9 to TRBJ1-2, with no clear D. V shed 1 base and J shed 5 bases, with 8 bases lying between them. This CDR3 is built from 13 residues. Germline V lookup: CDR1 SEHNR, CDR2 FQNEAQ (reference sequence). The CDR3 bases are TGTGCCAGCAGCTTAGGTTACATTTATGGCTACACCTTC. Translation gives CASSLGYIYGYTF.

This chain joins TRBV11-2 and TRBJ2-1, with 8 bases aligning to TRBD2. The trim removed 5 bases at V and 6 bases at J, leaving 3 bases unmatched. Germline V lookup: CDR1 SGHAT, CDR2 FQNNGV. This CDR3 comprises 13 residues. The CDR3 loop is CASSAGLANEQFF. The CDR3 region has the DNA TGTGCCAGCAGCGCAGGACTAGCCAATGAGCAGTTCTTC.

The genes are TRBV30 and TRBJ1-4; 12 bases map to TRBD1. Germline V CDR1 and CDR2: GTSNPN, SVGIG (reference sequence). CDR3 length: 17 residues. J gave up 8 bases and V 5 bases, and 15 bases lay outside the gene matches. The CDR3 loop reads CAWHSGRDRGRGEKLFF. In nucleotides, the CDR3 is TGTGCCTGGCACTCCGGAAGGGACAGGGGGCGCGGCGAAAAACTGTTTTTT.

The chain links TRBV10-1 to TRBJ1-1; weak D call: TRBD1 (6 bases). Germline V gene data show CDR1 as WNHNN and CDR2 as SYGVQD (reference sequence). Trimming took 3 bases from V and 4 from J, leaving 12 bases between them. The CDR3 is made up of 14 amino acids. Here the CDR3 DNA reads TGCGCCAGCAGTGAAGGGGGTAGGGGCACTGAAGCTTTCTTT. Translation: CASSEGGRGTEAFF.

The CDR3 coding sequence is TGTGCCAGCAGCCCTCGGGGGGGGTCGGCTAGCGGGACGTACAATGAGCAGTTCTTC. This encodes CASSPRGGSASGTYNEQFF. The rearrangement links TRBV9 to TRBJ2-1, with 9 positions matching TRBD2. With 4 bases clipped from V and 4 bases from J, the junction kept 18 bases outside the gene matches. This CDR3 region has 19 residues. Germline loops: CDR1 SGDLS, CDR2 YYNGEE.

This chain joins TRBV5-4 and TRBJ2-5; D not certain. Between the trimmed V and J ends, which lost 0 bases and 5 bases, there was a span of 8 bases. CDR3 length: 13 amino acids. The germline V gene encodes CDR1 SGHNT and CDR2 YYREEE (reference sequence). CDR3: CASSLVMEETQYF. In nucleotides, the CDR3 is TGTGCCAGCAGCTTGGTGATGGAGGAGACCCAGTACTTC.

The chain uses TRBV11-2 and TRBJ2-6, with D perhaps matching TRBD1 (6 bases). The CDR3 is 15 residues long. In germline, CDR1 is SGHAT, CDR2 FQNNGV. V gave up 8 bases and J gave up 0 bases, with 11 bases separating them. The CDR3 DNA reads TGTGCCAGCCACCCAGGGGCCTCTGGGGCCAACGTCCTGACTTTC. Translated, it gives CASHPGASGANVLTF.